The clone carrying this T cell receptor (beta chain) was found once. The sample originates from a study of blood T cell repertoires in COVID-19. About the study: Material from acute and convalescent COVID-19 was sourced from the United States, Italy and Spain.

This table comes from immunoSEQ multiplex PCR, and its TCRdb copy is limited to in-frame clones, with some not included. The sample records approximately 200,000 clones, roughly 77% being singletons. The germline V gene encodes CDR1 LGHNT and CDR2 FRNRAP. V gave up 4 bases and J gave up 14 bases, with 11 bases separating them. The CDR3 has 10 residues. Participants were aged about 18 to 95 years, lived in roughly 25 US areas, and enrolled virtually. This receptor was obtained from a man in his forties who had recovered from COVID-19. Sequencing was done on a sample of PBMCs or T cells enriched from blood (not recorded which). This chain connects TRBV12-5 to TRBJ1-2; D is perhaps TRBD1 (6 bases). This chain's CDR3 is CASGSPGHTF. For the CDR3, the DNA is TGTGCTAGTGGTTCTCCGGGACATACCTTC.